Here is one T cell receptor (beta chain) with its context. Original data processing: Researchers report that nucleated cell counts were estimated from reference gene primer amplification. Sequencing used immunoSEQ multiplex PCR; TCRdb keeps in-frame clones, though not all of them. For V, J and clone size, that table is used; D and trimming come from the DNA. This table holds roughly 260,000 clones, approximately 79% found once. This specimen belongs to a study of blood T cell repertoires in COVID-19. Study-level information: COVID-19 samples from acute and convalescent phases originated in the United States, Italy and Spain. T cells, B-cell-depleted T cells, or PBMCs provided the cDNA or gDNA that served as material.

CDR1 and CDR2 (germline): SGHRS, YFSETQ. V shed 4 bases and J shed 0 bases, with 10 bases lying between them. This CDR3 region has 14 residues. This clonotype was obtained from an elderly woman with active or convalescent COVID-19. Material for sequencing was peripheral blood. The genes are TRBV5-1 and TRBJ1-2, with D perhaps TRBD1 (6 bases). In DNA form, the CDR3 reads TGCGCCAGCAGCCTACAGGGTTCTAACTATGGCTACACCTTC. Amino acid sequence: CASSLQGSNYGYTF.